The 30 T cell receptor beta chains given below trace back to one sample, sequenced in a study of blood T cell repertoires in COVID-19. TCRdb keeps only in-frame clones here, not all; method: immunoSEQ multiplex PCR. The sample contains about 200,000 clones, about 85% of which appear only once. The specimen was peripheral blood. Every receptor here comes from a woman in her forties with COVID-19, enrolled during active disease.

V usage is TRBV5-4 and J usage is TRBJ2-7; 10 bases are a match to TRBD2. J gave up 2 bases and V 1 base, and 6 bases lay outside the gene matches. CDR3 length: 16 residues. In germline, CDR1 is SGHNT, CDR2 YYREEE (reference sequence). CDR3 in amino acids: CASSLIAGGATYEQYF. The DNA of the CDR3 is TGTGCCAGCAGCTTGATAGCGGGAGGTGCCACCTACGAGCAGTACTTC.

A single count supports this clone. CDR3 region: CAARGQGFGGNIQYF. In DNA, the CDR3 is TGTGCCGCCAGGGGACAGGGGTTCGGCGGGAACATTCAGTACTTC. The rearrangement uses TRBV19 and TRBJ2-4, with TRBD1 matching 10 bases. CDR3 length: 15 amino acids. V lost 11 bases, J lost 7 bases, and 14 bases stayed unmatched. CDR1 is LNHDA and CDR2 is SQIVND in the germline V gene (reference sequence).

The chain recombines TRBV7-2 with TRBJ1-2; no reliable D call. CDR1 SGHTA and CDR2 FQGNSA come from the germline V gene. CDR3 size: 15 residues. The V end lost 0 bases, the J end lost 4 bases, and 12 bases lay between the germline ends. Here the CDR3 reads CASSLAVAGFYGYTF. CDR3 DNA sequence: TGTGCCAGCAGCTTAGCCGTGGCAGGCTTCTATGGCTACACCTTC.

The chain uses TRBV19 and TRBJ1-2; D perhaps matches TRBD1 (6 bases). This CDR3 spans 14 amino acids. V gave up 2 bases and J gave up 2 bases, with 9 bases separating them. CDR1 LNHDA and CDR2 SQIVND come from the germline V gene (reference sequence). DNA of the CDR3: TGTGCCAGTAGTATACAGGGGAGAAACTATGGCTACACCTTC. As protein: CASSIQGRNYGYTF.

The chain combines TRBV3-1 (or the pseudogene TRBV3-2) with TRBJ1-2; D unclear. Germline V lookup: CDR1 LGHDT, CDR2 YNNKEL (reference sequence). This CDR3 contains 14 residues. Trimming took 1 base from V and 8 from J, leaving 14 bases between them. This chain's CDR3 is CASSQAGSWEGYTF. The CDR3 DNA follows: TGTGCCAGCAGCCAAGCGGGGTCCTGGGAAGGCTACACCTTC.

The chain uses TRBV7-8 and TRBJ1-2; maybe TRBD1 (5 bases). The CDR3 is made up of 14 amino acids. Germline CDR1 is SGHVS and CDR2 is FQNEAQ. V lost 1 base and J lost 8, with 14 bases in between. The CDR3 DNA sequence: TGTGCCAGCAGCTTAGAGAGGAGGGCAGGGGGCTACACCTTC. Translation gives CASSLERRAGGYTF. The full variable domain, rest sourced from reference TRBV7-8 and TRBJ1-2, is GAGVSQSPRYKVAKRGQDVALRCDPISGHVSLFWYQQALGQGPEFLTYFQNEAQLDKSGLPSDRFFAERPEGSVSTLKIQRTQQEDSAVYLCASSLERRAGGYTFGSGTRLTVV.

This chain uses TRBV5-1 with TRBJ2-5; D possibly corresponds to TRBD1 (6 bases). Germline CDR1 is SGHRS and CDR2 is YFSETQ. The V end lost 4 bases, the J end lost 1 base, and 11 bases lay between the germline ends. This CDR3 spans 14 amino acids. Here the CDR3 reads CASSPGQSQETQYF. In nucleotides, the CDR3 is TGCGCCAGCAGCCCTGGACAGAGCCAAGAGACCCAGTACTTC. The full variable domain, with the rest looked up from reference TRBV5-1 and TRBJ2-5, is KAGVTQTPRYLIKTRGQQVTLSCSPISGHRSVSWYQQTPGQGLQFLFEYFSETQRNKGNFPGRFSGRQFSNSRSEMNVSTLELGDSALYLCASSPGQSQETQYFGPGTRLLVL.

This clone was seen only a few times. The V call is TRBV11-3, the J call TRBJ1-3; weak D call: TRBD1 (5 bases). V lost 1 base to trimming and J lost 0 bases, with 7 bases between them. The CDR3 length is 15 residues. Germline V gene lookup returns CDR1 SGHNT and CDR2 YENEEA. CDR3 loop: CASSLAGGSGNTIYF. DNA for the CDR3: TGTGCCAGCAGCTTAGCCGGGGGCTCTGGAAACACCATATATTTT.

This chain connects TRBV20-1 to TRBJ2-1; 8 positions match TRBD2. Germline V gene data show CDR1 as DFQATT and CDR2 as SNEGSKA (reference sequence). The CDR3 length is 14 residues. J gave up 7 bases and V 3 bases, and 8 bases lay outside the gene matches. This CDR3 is CSASLGGATNEQFF. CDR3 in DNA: TGCAGTGCTAGTCTCGGGGGGGCTACGAATGAGCAGTTCTTC.

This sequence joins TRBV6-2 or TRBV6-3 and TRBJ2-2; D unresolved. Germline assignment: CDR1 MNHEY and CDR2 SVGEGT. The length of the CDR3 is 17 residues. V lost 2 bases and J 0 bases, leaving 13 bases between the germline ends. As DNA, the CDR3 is TGTGCCAGCAGTTACGTGCGTCGCGCTGCGAACACCGGGGAGCTGTTTTTT. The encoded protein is CASSYVRRAANTGELFF.

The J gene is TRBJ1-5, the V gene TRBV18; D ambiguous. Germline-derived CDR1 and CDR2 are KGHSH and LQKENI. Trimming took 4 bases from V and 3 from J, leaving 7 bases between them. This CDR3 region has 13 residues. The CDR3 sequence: CASSLSLNQPQHF. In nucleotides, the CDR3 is TGTGCCAGCTCACTGTCCCTCAATCAGCCCCAGCATTTT.

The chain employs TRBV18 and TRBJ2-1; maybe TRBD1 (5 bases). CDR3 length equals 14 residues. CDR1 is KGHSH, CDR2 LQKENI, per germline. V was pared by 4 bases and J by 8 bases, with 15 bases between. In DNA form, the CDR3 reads TGTGCCAGCTCACTGTCTGGACAAAGCCATGAGCAGTTCTTC. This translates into CASSLSGQSHEQFF.

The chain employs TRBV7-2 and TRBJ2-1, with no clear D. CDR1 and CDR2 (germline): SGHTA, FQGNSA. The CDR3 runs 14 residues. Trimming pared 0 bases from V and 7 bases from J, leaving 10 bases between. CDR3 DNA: TGTGCCAGCAGCTTAGCGCGCACTAAGAATGAGCAGTTCTTC. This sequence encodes CASSLARTKNEQFF.

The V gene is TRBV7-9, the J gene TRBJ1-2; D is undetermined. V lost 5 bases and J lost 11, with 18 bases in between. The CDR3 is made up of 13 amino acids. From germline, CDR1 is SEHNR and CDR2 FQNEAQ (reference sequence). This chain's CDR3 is CASSDSYREGYTF. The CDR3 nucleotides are TGTGCCAGCAGCGATAGCTATAGGGAGGGTTACACCTTC. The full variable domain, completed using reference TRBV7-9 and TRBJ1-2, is DTGVSQNPRHKITKRGQNVTFRCDPISEHNRLYWYRQTLGQGPEFLTYFQNEAQLEKSRLLSDRFSAERPKGSFSTLEIQRTEQGDSAMYLCASSDSYREGYTFGSGTRLTVV.

Written as DNA, the CDR3 is TGTGCCAGCAGCTTGTCTGCGGGAGGGTGGTACGAGCAGTACTTC. This sequence encodes CASSLSAGGWYEQYF. V usage is TRBV11-2 and J usage is TRBJ2-7; 9 bases fit TRBD2. The ends lost 3 bases at V and 4 bases at J; junction bases unmatched: 7. From germline, CDR1 is SGHAT and CDR2 FQNNGV. The CDR3 has 15 residues.

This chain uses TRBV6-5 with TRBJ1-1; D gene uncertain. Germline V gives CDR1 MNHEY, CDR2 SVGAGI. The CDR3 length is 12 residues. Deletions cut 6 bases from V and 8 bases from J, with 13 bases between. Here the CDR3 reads CASSLGVSEAFF. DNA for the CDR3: TGTGCCAGCAGCCTGGGAGTTTCAGAAGCTTTCTTT.

DNA for the CDR3: TGTGCCAGCAGCGTAGCTAGGGAGGTACGCGGGGGGGACTATGGCTACACCTTC. Encoded protein: CASSVAREVRGGDYGYTF. The chain uses TRBV9 and TRBJ1-2, with D possibly TRBD1 on 5 matching bases. The CDR3 loop spans 18 amino acids. V lost 0 bases and J 3 bases, leaving 21 bases between the germline ends. Looked up from germline, CDR1 is SGDLS and CDR2 is YYNGEE.

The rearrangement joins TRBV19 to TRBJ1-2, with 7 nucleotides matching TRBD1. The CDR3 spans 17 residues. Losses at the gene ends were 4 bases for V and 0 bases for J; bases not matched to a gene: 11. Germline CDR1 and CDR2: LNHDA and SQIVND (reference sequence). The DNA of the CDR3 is TGTGCCAGTAGTAACGCGGCAGGGGGAAGTTCTAACTATGGCTACACCTTC. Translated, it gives CASSNAAGGSSNYGYTF.

The CDR3 DNA is TGTGCCAGCAGCCCGGACATTGGGGCCTACGAGCAGTACTTC. The encoded protein is CASSPDIGAYEQYF. The chain carries TRBV5-4 and TRBJ2-7, with D possibly TRBD1 on 5 matching bases. The CDR3 length is 14 residues. The germline CDR1 and CDR2 sequences are SGHNT and YYREEE (reference sequence). With 4 bases removed from V and 2 bases from J, the gap between germline ends came to 13 bases. The variable domain in full, with the rest retrieved from reference TRBV5-4 and TRBJ2-7, is ETGVTQSPTHLIKTRGQQVTLRCSSQSGHNTVSWYQQALGQGPQFIFQYYREEENGRGNFPPRFSGLQFPNYSSELNVNALELDDSALYLCASSPDIGAYEQYFGPGTRLTVT.

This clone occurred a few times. CDR3 nucleotide sequence: TGCGCCAGCAGTGCAGGGGTAGATCAGCCCCAGCATTTT. It yields the protein CASSAGVDQPQHF. This chain connects TRBV10-1 to TRBJ1-5; maybe TRBD1 (6 bases). Between the trimmed V and J ends, which lost 4 bases and 5 bases, there was a span of 9 bases. This CDR3 is built from 13 residues. Germline lookup yields CDR1 WNHNN and CDR2 SYGVQD (reference sequence).

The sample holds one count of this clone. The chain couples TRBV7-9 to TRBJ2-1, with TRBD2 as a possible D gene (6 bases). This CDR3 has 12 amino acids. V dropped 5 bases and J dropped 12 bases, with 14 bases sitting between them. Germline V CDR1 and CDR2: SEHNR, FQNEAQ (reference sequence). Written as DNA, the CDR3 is TGTGCCAGCAGCAGGGACTCCCTCCGGCAGTTCTTC. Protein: CASSRDSLRQFF.

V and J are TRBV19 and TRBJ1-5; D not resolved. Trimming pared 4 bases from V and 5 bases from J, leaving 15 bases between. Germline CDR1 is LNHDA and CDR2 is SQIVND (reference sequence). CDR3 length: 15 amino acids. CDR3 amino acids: CASSKAGLKDQPQHF. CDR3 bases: TGTGCCAGTAGTAAGGCGGGGTTGAAGGATCAGCCCCAGCATTTT.

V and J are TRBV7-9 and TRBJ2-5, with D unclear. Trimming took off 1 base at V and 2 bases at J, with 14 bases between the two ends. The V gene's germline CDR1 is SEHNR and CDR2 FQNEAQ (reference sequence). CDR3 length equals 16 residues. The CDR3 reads CASSLEAGTAQETQYF. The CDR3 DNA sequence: TGTGCCAGCAGCTTAGAGGCAGGCACCGCTCAAGAGACCCAGTACTTC. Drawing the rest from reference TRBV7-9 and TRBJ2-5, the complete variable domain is DTGVSQNPRHKITKRGQNVTFRCDPISEHNRLYWYRQTLGQGPEFLTYFQNEAQLEKSRLLSDRFSAERPKGSFSTLEIQRTEQGDSAMYLCASSLEAGTAQETQYFGPGTRLLVL.

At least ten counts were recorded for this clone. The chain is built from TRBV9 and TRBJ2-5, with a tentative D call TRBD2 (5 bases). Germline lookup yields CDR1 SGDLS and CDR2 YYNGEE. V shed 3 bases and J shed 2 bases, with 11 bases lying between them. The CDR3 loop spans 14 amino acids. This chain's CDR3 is CASSAYGVQETQYF. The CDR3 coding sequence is TGTGCCAGCAGCGCCTACGGGGTACAAGAGACCCAGTACTTC.

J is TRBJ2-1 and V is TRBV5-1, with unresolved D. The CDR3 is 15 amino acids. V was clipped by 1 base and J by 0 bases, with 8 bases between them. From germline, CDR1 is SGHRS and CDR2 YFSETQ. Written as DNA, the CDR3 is TGCGCCAGCAGCTTGACAGCTCCCTCCTACAATGAGCAGTTCTTC. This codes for CASSLTAPSYNEQFF.

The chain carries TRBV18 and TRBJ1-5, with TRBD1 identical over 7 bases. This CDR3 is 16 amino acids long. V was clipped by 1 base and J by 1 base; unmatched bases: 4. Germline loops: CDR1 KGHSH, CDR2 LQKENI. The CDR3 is CASSPRGTESNQPQHF. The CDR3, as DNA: TGTGCCAGCTCACCACGAGGGACAGAGAGCAATCAGCCCCAGCATTTT.

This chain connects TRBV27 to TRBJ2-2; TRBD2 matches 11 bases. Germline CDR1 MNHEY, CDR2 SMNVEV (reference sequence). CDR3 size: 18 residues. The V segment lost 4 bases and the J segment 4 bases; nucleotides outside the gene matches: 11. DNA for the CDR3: TGTGCCAGCAGTTCACCTATGACTAGCGGGACCCCCACCGGGGAGCTGTTTTTT. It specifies CASSSPMTSGTPTGELFF.

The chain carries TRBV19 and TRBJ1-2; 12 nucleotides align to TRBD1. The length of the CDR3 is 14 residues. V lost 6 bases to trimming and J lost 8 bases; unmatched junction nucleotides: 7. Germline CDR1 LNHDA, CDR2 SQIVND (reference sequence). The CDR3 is CASRLLGQGAGYTF. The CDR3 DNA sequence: TGTGCCAGTAGATTATTGGGACAGGGGGCGGGCTACACCTTC.

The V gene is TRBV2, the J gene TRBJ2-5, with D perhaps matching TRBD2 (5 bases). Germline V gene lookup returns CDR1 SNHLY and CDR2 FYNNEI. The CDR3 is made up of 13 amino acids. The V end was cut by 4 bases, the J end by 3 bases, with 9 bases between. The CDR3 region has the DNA TGTGCCAGCAGTGGGGTGGAGGAAGAGACCCAGTACTTC. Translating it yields CASSGVEEETQYF.

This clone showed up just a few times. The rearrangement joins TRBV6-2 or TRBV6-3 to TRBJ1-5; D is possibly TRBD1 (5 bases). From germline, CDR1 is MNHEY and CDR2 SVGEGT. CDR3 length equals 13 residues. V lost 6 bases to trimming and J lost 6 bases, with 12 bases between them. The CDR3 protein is CASSLTGGQPQHF. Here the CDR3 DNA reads TGTGCCAGCAGCTTAACGGGGGGTCAGCCCCAGCATTTT.